This T cell receptor (beta chain) was identified in a study of graft-versus-host responses after intestinal transplantation. This clone showed up just a few times. Using immunoSEQ multiplex PCR, the repertoire was profiled, and TCRdb retains in-frame clones only, with some absent. The table has about 7,200 clones, under 40% seen once. Sorted cells were CFSE-low CD3+CD4+ or CD3+CD8+ proliferating responders. Germline CDR1 SGDLS, CDR2 YYNGEE. The V and J ends lost 4 bases and 0 bases, in that order; junction bases with no gene match: 14. This CDR3 region has 19 residues. The sequencing here drew on alloreactive CD4+ T cells from a mixed lymphocyte reaction culture, taken before transplantation. The subset: CFSE-low proliferating T cells sorted from approximately six-day pre-transplant mixed lymphocyte reaction (GvH or HvG direction). The chain has TRBV9 and TRBJ2-1; TRBD2 matches at 9 bases. The sequence was collected from a human patient who was an organ donor for intestinal transplantation. The CDR3 sequence is CASSPRGTSGSSSYNEQFF. The CDR3 coding sequence is TGTGCCAGCAGCCCTCGGGGTACTAGCGGGTCTAGCTCCTACAATGAGCAGTTCTTC.